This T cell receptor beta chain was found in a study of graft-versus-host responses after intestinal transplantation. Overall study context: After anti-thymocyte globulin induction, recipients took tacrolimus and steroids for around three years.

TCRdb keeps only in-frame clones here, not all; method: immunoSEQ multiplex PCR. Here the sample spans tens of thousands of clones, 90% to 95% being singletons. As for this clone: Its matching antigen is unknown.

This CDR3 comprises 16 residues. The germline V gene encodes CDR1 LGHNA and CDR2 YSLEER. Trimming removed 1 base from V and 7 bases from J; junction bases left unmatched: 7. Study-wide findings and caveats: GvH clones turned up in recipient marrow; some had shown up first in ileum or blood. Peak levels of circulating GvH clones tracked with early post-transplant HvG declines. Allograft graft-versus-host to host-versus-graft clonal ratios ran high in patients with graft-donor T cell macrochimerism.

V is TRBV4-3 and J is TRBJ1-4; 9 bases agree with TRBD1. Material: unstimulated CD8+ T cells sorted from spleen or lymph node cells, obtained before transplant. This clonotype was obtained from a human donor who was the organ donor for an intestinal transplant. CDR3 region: CASSQVGTGRSEKLFF. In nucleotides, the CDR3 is TGCGCCAGCAGCCAAGTAGGGACAGGGAGATCTGAAAAACTGTTTTTT.